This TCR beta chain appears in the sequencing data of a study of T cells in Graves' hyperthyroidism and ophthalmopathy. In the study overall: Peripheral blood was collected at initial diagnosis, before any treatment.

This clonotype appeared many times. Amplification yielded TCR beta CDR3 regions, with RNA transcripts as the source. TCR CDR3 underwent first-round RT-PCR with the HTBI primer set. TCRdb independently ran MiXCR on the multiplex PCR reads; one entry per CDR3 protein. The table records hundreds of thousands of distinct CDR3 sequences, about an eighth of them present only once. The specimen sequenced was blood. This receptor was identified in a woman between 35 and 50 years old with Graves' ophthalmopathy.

CDR3 protein: CASSRYSGVDTQYF. The CDR3 nucleotides are TGTGCCAGCAGTCGATATAGCGGAGTAGATACGCAGTATTTT. The chain uses TRBV27 and TRBJ2-3, with a tentative D call TRBD2 (6 bases). CDR1 MNHEY and CDR2 SMNVEV come from the germline V gene (reference sequence). This CDR3 is 14 amino acids long. The V end was cut by 5 bases, the J end by 5 bases, with 14 bases between.